This entry lists 9 T cell receptor beta chains sequenced from one sample in a study of blood T cells in healthy people across ages. The authors ran a second PCR of roughly 6 to 12 cycles using a sample-barcoded 5' primer and a J-beta primer mix. TCRdb re-called the 5' RACE reads with MiXCR, one entry per CDR3 protein. The table lists about 1.8 million distinct CDR3 sequences, 49% of them singletons, with approximately 2.1% in the top ten. The material sequenced was blood. These receptors were taken from a woman in her 40s in good health.

This chain links TRBV7-2 with TRBJ2-5; D is uncertain. The CDR3 runs to 15 residues. Germline V gene data show CDR1 as SGHTA and CDR2 as FQGNSA. V gave up 5 bases and J gave up 4 bases, with 17 bases separating them. As DNA, the CDR3 is TGTGCCAGCAGCCCCCCCCGTGGGGTGGTAGAGACCCAGTACTTC. Its protein product is CASSPPRGVVETQYF.

This clonotype was seen a handful of times. The chain joins TRBV7-2 to TRBJ2-7; D uncertain. The CDR3 contains 13 residues. Germline V gene sequence: CDR1 SGHTA, CDR2 FQGNSA. Between the trimmed V and J ends, which lost 0 bases and 4 bases, there was a span of 7 bases. The CDR3: CASSLASRYEQYF. The CDR3 nucleotides are TGTGCCAGCAGCTTAGCGAGCAGGTACGAGCAGTACTTC.

This chain joins TRBV7-2 and TRBJ1-4; D is perhaps TRBD1 (6 bases). There are 15 residues in the CDR3. The germline V and J ends were trimmed by 2 bases and 8 bases, with 15 bases remaining between them. Germline lookup yields CDR1 SGHTA and CDR2 FQGNSA. The CDR3 DNA sequence: TGTGCCAGCAGCTTACGTACAGGGAAGGGAGAAAAACTGTTTTTT. Its translation: CASSLRTGKGEKLFF.

This clonotype has only a few counts. The chain employs TRBV6-5 and TRBJ2-5, with 11 bases identical to TRBD1. The CDR3 consists of 16 residues. V shed 6 bases and J 4 bases; nucleotides not matched to a gene: 10. CDR1 MNHEY and CDR2 SVGAGI come from the germline V gene. The CDR3: CASSNHGTGGGETQYF. Written as DNA, the CDR3 is TGTGCCAGCAGCAACCACGGGACAGGGGGTGGAGAGACCCAGTACTTC.

This clonotype was detected a few times. This chain joins TRBV18 and TRBJ2-7; possibly TRBD2 for D (6 bases). Germline V gene sequence: CDR1 KGHSH, CDR2 LQKENI. There are 13 residues in the CDR3. V shed 6 bases and J shed 3 bases, with 12 bases lying between them. The CDR3 nucleotides are TGTGCCAGCTCCCCCGGGGGATACTACGAGCAGTACTTC. Protein sequence: CASSPGGYYEQYF.

V gene TRBV6-1 combines with J gene TRBJ1-1, with unresolved D. The CDR3 has 14 amino acids. V gave up 4 bases and J gave up 7 bases, with 16 bases separating them. CDR1 and CDR2 (germline): MNHNS, SASEGT. This chain's CDR3 is CASSAGSYHYEAFF. CDR3 sequence (DNA): TGTGCCAGCAGTGCTGGCAGCTACCATTATGAAGCTTTCTTT.

About this clonotype itself: At one end the junction does not follow the germline gene, possibly because of a read error. This sequence joins TRBV29-1 and TRBJ2-1; a weak D match, TRBD2 (5 bases). The germline V gene has CDR1 SQVTM and CDR2 ANQGSEA. This CDR3 contains 14 residues. The DNA of the CDR3 is TGCAGCGTTGAAGAGGCGGGTGCCTACAATGGGCAGTTCTTC. Its protein product is CSVEEAGAYNGQFF.

The CDR3 DNA reads as TGTGCCAGCAGTTTAGCACACTCGGGACCGAGCAATCAGCCCCAGCATTTT. Protein product: CASSLAHSGPSNQPQHF. The chain joins TRBV27 to TRBJ1-5, with D tentatively TRBD1 (5 bases). Trimming pared 2 bases from V and 1 base from J, leaving 15 bases between. The CDR3 has 17 amino acids. CDR1 is MNHEY, CDR2 SMNVEV, per germline (reference sequence).

The chain carries TRBV20-1 and TRBJ2-1, with D tentatively TRBD2 (7 bases). Germline assignment: CDR1 DFQATT and CDR2 SNEGSKA (reference sequence). V lost 2 bases and J lost 6, with 17 bases in between. This CDR3 spans 15 amino acids. The CDR3 sequence is CSARYPGGAVNEQFF. CDR3 sequence (DNA): TGCAGTGCTAGATACCCTGGGGGGGCGGTCAATGAGCAGTTCTTC.